This T cell receptor beta chain was sequenced in a study of cytomegalovirus exposure and HLA in healthy donors. This PCR relied on a set of 60 Vbeta primers and 13 Jbeta primers. Sequencing used immunoSEQ multiplex PCR; TCRdb keeps in-frame clones, though not all of them. The sample shows about 170,000 clones, roughly 84% of them seen only once. The CDR3 extends over 16 amino acids. Germline loops: CDR1 SGHNT, CDR2 YYREEE (reference sequence). Germline trimming cut 4 bases from V and 4 bases from J; bases unmatched to any gene: 9. The sample taken for sequencing was PBMCs. The clonotype was recovered from a male donor in good health and CMV-seronegative. This sequence joins TRBV5-4 and TRBJ1-2, with TRBD1 matching over 11 bases. This chain's CDR3 is CASSPPGTGGIYGYTF. CDR3 bases: TGTGCCAGCAGCCCCCCGGGGACAGGGGGGATCTATGGCTACACCTTC.